This T cell receptor (beta chain) is drawn from a study of Tregs in tolerant kidney transplant recipients. In germline, CDR1 is KGHSH, CDR2 LQKENI. V lost 6 bases and J 4 bases, leaving 13 bases between the germline ends. This CDR3 is 14 amino acids long. Clones were read by immunoSEQ multiplex PCR, and TCRdb kept only the in-frame ones, dropping some. This repertoire shows around 66,000 clones, 70% to 90% found once; its top ten account for around 2.3%. Thawed PBMCs were FACS-sorted into unstimulated CD4+CD25+CD127- regulatory T cells, CD4+CD25- non-regulatory cells, CD4 and CD8 cells. Sample: Tregs from blood, taken before the transplant. V gene TRBV18 combines with J gene TRBJ1-3, with D possibly TRBD1 on 5 matching bases. The sequence was obtained from a human donor who received a combined kidney and bone marrow transplant. The chain's CDR3 is CASSGERRGNTIYF. The CDR3 DNA sequence: TGTGCCAGCTCGGGGGAGCGTCGGGGAAACACCATATATTTT.